These T cell receptor beta chains were read from a single sample in a study of chemoradiotherapy in HPV16-positive cancers. Assay: immunoSEQ multiplex PCR; the TCRdb copy retains only in-frame clones and omits some. The repertoire has about 17,000 clones, about nine tenths of them found once; the top ten carry around 2%. The sample in question was blood, obtained from a patient who underwent chemoradiotherapy. The receptors shown here come from a human donor with HPV-associated anogenital cancer. Both conserved end residues are part of each CDR3. The D gene is left open where the match is weak. Clone sizes are given selectively: once, few, many, or a class where the clone is expanded.

V	size	J	D	DNA	CDR3
TRBV19	.	TRBJ1-2	.	TGTGCCAGTAGTATTGGGGAGGCCAGTTTTAACTATGGCTACACCTTC	CASSIGEASFNYGYTF
TRBV28	.	TRBJ1-2	.	TGTGCCAGCAGTCCAGGGAGGGCGTTCTATGGCTACACCTTC	CASSPGRAFYGYTF
TRBV6-5	.	TRBJ2-7	.	TGTGCCAGCAGACTAGTAGCTAATACCTACGAGCAGTACTTC	CASRLVANTYEQYF
TRBV5-8	.	TRBJ2-1	.	TGTGCCAGCTTAGCGAGGAGCTCCTACAATGAGCAGTTCTTC	CASLARSSYNEQFF
TRBV19	.	TRBJ1-1	.	TGTGCCAGTACCCTCGACGGCTACACTGAAGCTTTCTTT	CASTLDGYTEAFF
TRBV7-8	.	TRBJ2-5	TRBD2	TGTGCCAGTTCACTAGCGGTCTTAGCGGAGACCCAGTACTTC	CASSLAVLAETQYF
TRBV19	once	TRBJ2-3	.	TGTGCCAGTAGTAGATATCCCCAGGGGCCGTCTTCCACAGATACGCAGTATTTT	CASSRYPQGPSSTDTQYF
TRBV2	.	TRBJ1-2	.	TGTGCCAGCAGTGAAGAGGGGAGCTATGGCTACACCTTC	CASSEEGSYGYTF
TRBV2	.	TRBJ1-2	TRBD1	TGTGCCAGCAGTAGAAAGACAGGGATCAACTATGGCTACACCTTC	CASSRKTGINYGYTF
TRBV6-1	.	TRBJ1-1	.	TGTGCCACCCCCAGCGGCGATGAAGCTTTCTTT	CATPSGDEAFF